The T cell receptor beta chain under discussion was sequenced for a study of blood T cell repertoires in COVID-19 (dated by TCRdb to the early 2020s). A note on the overall study: Collaborator samples came from the United States, Italy and Spain and covered acute and convalescent phases of COVID-19. The material from the prospective study consisted of cDNA or gDNA derived from T cells, B-cell-depleted T cells, or PBMCs. The dataset comprised deeply sampled blood TCRbeta repertoires from subjects exposed to, actively infected with, or recovered from COVID-19. A freely available public database, intended as a resource for researchers studying the immune response to SARS-CoV-2, is where the repertoires were released. The sample metadata nearly always contained a de-identified subject ID, COVID-19 status, age in years and sex. Where available, HLA class I and class II types were obtained from metadata supplied by the sample provider rather than from assay-based typing. The samples were drawn from the first 160 participants of the ongoing ImmuneRACE study and from 1,254 subjects provided by 6 global collaborators. The study at large found these results: The amount of clinical and demographic metadata varied by source and participant and was provided uncurated.

TCRbeta CDR3 regions were amplified from genomic DNA using the immunoSEQ Assay, a bias-controlled multiplex PCR. The original methods were these. Within the assay, amplification of reference gene primers was used to estimate how many nucleated cells each sample contained. To quantify the absolute abundance of each unique TCRbeta CDR3 rearrangement, sequence reads were collapsed and filtered. Productive Simpson clonality was computed per sample as the square root of Simpson's diversity index over productive rearrangements. Sourced from immuneACCESS, this table was stored by TCRdb with only in-frame sequences that have V and J called. A share of the clones is absent; for the studies checked, an unresolved V gene accounts for under half, and the remainder has no known explanation. V and J calls plus clone size are reproduced from that table; the DNA served to infer D and trimming. This sample lists 250,000 to 350,000 clones; around 92% were detected once. The top ten constitute under 8% of the sample.

Another Seattle source contributed samples from volunteer blood donors who had recovered from COVID-19. Each collaborating institution followed its own protocols to collect whole blood in K2EDTA tubes. For TCRbeta analysis, collaborators shipped samples as frozen whole blood, isolated PBMCs, or DNA extracted from either of those sample types. Regarding this clone: There is no known antigen for this receptor. The sample holds no much larger clone one base away, and base qualities are not on file.

V is trimmed back by 8 bases and J by 8 bases, and the junction contains 5 bases that no gene match accounts for. CDR1 is given as DFQATT and CDR2 as SNEGSKA, both from the germline V gene (reference sequence). Measured from the cysteine to the phenylalanine, the CDR3 is 10 residues long. Left in the record is the CDR3 DNA by itself, 30 bases read in frame from the first base. Material for sequencing was peripheral blood. This sequence uses TRBV20-1 and TRBJ1-2, with TRBD1 identical over 7 junction bases. The TCR comes from a man aged 18 to 30 who had recovered from COVID-19. The CDR3 reads as follows: CSPGGRGYTF. The sequenced DNA: TGCAGTCCAGGGGGGAGAGGCTACACCTTC.